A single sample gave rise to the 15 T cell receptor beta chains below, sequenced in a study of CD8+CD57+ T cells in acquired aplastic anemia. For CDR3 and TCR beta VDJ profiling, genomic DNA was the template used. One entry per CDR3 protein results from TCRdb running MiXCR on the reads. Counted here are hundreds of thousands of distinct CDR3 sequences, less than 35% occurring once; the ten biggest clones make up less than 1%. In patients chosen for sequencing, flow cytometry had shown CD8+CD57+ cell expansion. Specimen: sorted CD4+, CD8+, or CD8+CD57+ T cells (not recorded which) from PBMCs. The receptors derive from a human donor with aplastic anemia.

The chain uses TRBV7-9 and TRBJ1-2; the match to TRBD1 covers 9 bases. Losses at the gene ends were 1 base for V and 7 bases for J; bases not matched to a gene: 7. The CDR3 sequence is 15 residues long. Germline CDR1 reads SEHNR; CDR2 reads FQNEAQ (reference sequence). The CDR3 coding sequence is TGTGCCAGCAGCTTAGACCGTGGGACAGGGTCTGGCTACACCTTC. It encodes CASSLDRGTGSGYTF.

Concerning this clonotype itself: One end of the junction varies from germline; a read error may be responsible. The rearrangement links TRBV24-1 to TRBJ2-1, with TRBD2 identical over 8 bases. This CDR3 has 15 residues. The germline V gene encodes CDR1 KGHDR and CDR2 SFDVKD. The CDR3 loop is CASSYRREAMNEQFF. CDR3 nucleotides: TGTGCCAGCAGTTACAGGCGGGAGGCGATGAATGAGCAGTTCTTC.

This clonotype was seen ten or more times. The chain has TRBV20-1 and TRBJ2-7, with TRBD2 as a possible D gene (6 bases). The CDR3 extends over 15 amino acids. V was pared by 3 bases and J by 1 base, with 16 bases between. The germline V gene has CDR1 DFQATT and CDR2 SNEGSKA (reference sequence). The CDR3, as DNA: TGCAGTGCTAGTGGCCCGGCGGGAAGATCCTACGAGCAGTACTTC. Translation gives CSASGPAGRSYEQYF.

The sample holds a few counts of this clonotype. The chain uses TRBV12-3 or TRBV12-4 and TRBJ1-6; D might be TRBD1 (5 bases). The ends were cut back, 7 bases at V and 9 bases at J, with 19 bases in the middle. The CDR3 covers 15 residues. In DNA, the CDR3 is TGTGCCAGCACCCTTGCCGGGGGGTTGGGTTCACCCCTCCACTTT. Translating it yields CASTLAGGLGSPLHF.

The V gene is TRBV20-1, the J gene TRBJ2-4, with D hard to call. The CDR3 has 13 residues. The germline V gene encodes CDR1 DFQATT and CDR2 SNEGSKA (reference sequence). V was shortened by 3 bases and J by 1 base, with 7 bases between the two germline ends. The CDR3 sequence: CSASSRAKNIQYF. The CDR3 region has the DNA TGCAGTGCTAGCTCGAGGGCCAAAAACATTCAGTACTTC.

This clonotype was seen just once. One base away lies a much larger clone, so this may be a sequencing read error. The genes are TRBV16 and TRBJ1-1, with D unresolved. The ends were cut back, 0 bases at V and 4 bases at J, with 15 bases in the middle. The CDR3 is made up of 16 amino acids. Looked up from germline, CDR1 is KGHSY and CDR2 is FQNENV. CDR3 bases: TGTGCCAGCAGCCAATCTCGGCGGGCCTCGAGCACTGAAGCTTTCTTT. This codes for CASSQSRRASSTEAFF. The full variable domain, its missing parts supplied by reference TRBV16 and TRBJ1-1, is GEEVAQTPKHLVRGEGQKAKLYCAPIKGHSYVFWYQQVLKNEFKFLISFQNENVFDETGMPKERFSAKCLPNSPCSLEIQATKLEDSAVYFCASSQSRRASSTEAFFGQGTRLTVV.

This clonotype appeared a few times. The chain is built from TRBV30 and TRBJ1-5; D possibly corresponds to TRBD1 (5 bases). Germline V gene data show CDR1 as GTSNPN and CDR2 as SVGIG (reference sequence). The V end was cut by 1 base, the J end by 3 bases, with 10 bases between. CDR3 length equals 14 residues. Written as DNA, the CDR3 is TGTGCCTGGAGTGCGGACATGGCCAATCAGCCCCAGCATTTT. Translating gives CAWSADMANQPQHF.

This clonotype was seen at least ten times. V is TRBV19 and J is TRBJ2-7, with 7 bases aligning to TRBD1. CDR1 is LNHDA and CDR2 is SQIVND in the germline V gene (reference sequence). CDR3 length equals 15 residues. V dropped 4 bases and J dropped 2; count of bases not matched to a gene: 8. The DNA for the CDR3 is TGTGCCAGTAGTACCTCATTACAGGGGCCCTACGAGCAGTACTTC. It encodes CASSTSLQGPYEQYF.

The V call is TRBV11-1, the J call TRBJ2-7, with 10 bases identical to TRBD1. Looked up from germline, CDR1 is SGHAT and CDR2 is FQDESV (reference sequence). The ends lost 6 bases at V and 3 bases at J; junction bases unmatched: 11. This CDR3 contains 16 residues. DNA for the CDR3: TGTGCCAGCAGACGCCAGGGACAGGGGATTTTCTACGAGCAGTACTTC. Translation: CASRRQGQGIFYEQYF.

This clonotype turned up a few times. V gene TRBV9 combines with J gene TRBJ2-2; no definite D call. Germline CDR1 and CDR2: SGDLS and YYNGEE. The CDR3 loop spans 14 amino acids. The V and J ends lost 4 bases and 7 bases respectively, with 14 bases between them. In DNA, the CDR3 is TGTGCCAGCAGCCCCCAGTTTAGCTTCGGGGAGCTGTTTTTT. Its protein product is CASSPQFSFGELFF.

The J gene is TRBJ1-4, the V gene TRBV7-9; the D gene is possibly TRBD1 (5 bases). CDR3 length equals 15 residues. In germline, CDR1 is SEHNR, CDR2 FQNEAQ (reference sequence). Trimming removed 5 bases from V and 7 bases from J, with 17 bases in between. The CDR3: CASSPLVAGGEKLFF. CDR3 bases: TGTGCCAGCAGCCCCCTCGTGGCCGGGGGTGAAAAACTGTTTTTT.

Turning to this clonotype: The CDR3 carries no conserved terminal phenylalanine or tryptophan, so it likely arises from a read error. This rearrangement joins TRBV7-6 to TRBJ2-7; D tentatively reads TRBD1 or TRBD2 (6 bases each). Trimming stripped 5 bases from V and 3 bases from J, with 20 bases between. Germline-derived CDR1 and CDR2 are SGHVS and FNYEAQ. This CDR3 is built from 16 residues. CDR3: CASSPRRGPNFYEQYL. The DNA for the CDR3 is TGTGCCAGCAGCCCCCGCCGGGGGCCGAATTTCTACGAGCAGTACCTC.

CDR3 in amino acids: CAQEDTRGTYEQYF. In DNA, the CDR3 is TGTGCTCAAGAGGACACGCGGGGTACCTACGAGCAGTACTTC. The rearrangement links TRBV25-1 to TRBJ2-7, with D maybe TRBD2 (6 bases). Germline values: CDR1 MGHDK, CDR2 SYGVNS. CDR3 length: 14 residues.

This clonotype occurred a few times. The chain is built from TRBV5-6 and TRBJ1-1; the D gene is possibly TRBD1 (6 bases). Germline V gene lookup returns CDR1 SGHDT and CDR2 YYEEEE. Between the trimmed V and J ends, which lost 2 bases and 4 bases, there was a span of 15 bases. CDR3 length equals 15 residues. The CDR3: CASSFVVGAGTEAFF. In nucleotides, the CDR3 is TGTGCCAGCAGCTTTGTAGTGGGGGCAGGCACTGAAGCTTTCTTT.

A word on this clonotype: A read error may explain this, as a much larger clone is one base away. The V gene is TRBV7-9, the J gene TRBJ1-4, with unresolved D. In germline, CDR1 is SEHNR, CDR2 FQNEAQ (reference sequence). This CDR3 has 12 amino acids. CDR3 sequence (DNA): TGTGCCAGCAGCTCCCTTAATGGAAAACTGTTTTTT. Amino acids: CASSSLNGKLFF.